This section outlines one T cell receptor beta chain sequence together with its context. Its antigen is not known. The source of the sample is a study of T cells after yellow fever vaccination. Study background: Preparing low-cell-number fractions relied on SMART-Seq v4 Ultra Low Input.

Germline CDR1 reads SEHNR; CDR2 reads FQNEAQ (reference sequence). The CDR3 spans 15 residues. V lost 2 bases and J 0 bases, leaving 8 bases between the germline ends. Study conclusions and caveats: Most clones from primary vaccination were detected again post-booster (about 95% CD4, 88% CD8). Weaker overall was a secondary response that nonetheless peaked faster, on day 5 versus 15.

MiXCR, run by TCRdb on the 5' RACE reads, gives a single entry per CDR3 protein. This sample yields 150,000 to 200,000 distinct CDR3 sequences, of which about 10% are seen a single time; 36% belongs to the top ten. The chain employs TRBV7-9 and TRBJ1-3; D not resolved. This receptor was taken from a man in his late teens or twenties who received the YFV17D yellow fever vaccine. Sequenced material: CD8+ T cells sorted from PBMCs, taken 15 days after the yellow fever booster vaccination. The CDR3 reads CASSLPDLSGNTIYF. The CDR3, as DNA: TGTGCCAGCAGCTTACCAGACCTCTCTGGAAACACCATATATTTT. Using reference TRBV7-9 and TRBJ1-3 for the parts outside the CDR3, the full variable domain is DTGVSQNPRHKITKRGQNVTFRCDPISEHNRLYWYRQTLGQGPEFLTYFQNEAQLEKSRLLSDRFSAERPKGSFSTLEIQRTEQGDSAMYLCASSLPDLSGNTIYFGEGSWLTVV.